This T cell receptor beta chain comes out of a study of shared clonotypes between healthy human individuals. Trimming left V 5 bases short and J 1 base short, with 17 bases between. Germline V CDR1 and CDR2: MDHEN, SYDVKM. This CDR3 spans 16 amino acids. Assay used: immunoSEQ multiplex PCR; TCRdb lists only in-frame clones, some missing. The sample yields about 1.4 million clones, roughly 96% seen once. The sequenced sample was naive CD4+ T cells sorted from blood. Sample subset: CD45RA+ positively selected. This TCR derives from a man aged 25-45 years in good health. The gene calls are TRBV28 and TRBJ1-1; D unresolved. The CDR3: CASSPSRPGSNTEAFF. CDR3 in DNA: TGTGCCAGCAGTCCTAGTCGTCCAGGATCGAACACTGAAGCTTTCTTT.